This entry concerns a single T cell receptor beta chain. The data were taken from a study of blood T cell repertoires in COVID-19. Study overall: The origin of the acute and convalescent COVID-19 samples was the United States, Italy and Spain. T cells, B-cell-depleted T cells, or PBMCs provided the cDNA or gDNA that served as material.

Profiled with immunoSEQ multiplex PCR; TCRdb holds only in-frame clones, not every one. The data contain 150,000 to 200,000 clones, more than 75% of them singletons. Study members were between about 18 and 100 years old and lived in roughly 24 US regions. Which cohort a participant joined came from the clinical history participants gave. Per the germline V gene, CDR1 is SGDLS and CDR2 is YYNGEE. With 2 bases removed from V and 0 bases from J, the gap between germline ends came to 13 bases. The CDR3 contains 16 residues. The chain joins TRBV9 to TRBJ2-3; a possible D gene is TRBD1 (6 bases). The clonotype originates from a woman aged 45-65 years with acute COVID-19. The sample consisted of PBMCs or T cells enriched from blood (not recorded which). CDR3 loop: CASSVRGGTSTDTQYF. The CDR3 coding sequence is TGTGCCAGCAGCGTTAGAGGGGGAACGAGCACAGATACGCAGTATTTT.